One and the same sample provided the 19 T cell receptor beta chains below, sequenced in a study of CXCR3-negative and CXCR3-positive naive CD8 T cells. Libraries were UMI-labeled 5' RACE TRB cDNA. TCRdb reanalyzed the 5' RACE reads, giving one entry per CDR3 protein sequence and no DNA. The sample shows 75,000 or so distinct CDR3 sequences, and roughly 1.5% sits with its ten largest clones. The sample comprised naive CXCR3- CD8+ T cells from blood. As to subset: CD45RO-CCR7+CD27+CD95- naive CD8+ T cells lacking CXCR3 (TNR3-). The source is a human donor in good health. Some clones in this sample may be carry-over from other donors' samples.

The chain combines TRBV12-3 or TRBV12-4 with TRBJ2-7. CDR3 length equals 13 residues. CDR3: CASSWTGPYEQYF.

The chain employs TRBV29-1 and TRBJ2-1; absent DNA, TCRdb's TRBD1 call cannot be checked. This CDR3 has 11 residues. Germline loops: CDR1 SQVTM, CDR2 ANQGSEA. CDR3 in amino acids: CSSQEGAEQFF.

The chain has TRBV15 and TRBJ1-2; TCRdb calls TRBD1, which cannot be checked without DNA. CDR1 and CDR2 from the germline V gene are LNHNV and YYDKDF (reference sequence). CDR3 size: 15 residues. CDR3 loop: CATSRDLGTGNGYTF.

The genes are TRBV29-1 and TRBJ2-7. CDR1 SQVTM and CDR2 ANQGSEA come from the germline V gene. The CDR3 sequence is 12 residues long. The CDR3 region is CSVALGMGEQYF.

V usage is TRBV28 and J usage is TRBJ2-3; TCRdb names TRBD1, which stays unverified in the absence of DNA. The CDR3 covers 16 residues. Germline CDR1 MDHEN, CDR2 SYDVKM. The CDR3 loop reads CASSSRTRLVQDTQYF. The variable domain in full, completed from reference TRBV28 and TRBJ2-3, reads DVKVTQSSRYLVKRTGEKVFLECVQDMDHENMFWYRQDPGLGLRLIYFSYDVKMKEKGDIPEGYSVSREKKERFSLILESASTNQTSMYLCASSSRTRLVQDTQYFGPGTRLTVL.

This chain joins TRBV4-1 and TRBJ2-1. This CDR3 is built from 18 residues. The germline V gene encodes CDR1 MGHRA and CDR2 YSYEKL. The CDR3 sequence: CASSQALLTSNSYNEQFF.

CDR3 protein: CASSLIATGVIEAFF. V usage is TRBV7-9 and J usage is TRBJ1-1; TCRdb designates TRBD1, a call that cannot be tested without DNA. The CDR3 contains 15 residues. CDR1 and CDR2 from the germline V gene are SEHNR and FQNEAQ (reference sequence).

The chain is built from TRBV7-9 and TRBJ1-1; TCRdb picks TRBD1, but there is no DNA to check that call. The CDR3 runs to 12 residues. Germline assignment: CDR1 SEHNR and CDR2 FQNEAQ (reference sequence). The CDR3 here is CASSTGQREAFF.

The rearrangement links TRBV7-9 to TRBJ2-3; the TCRdb call, TRBD2, lacks DNA for checking. The CDR3 sequence is 19 residues long. Germline CDR1 is SEHNR and CDR2 is FQNEAQ (reference sequence). CDR3 in amino acids: CASSQPGLAGGLRTDTQYF.

The chain employs TRBV7-6 and TRBJ2-1. The germline V gene has CDR1 SGHVS and CDR2 FNYEAQ. The CDR3 contains 11 residues. The chain's CDR3 is CASNKWDGQFF.

The chain combines TRBV11-2 with TRBJ2-1; TCRdb's D gene call, TRBD2, goes unchecked for lack of DNA. The CDR3 sequence is 13 residues long. Germline CDR1 and CDR2: SGHAT and FQNNGV. The CDR3 protein is CASTNGEYNEQFF. The variable domain in full, with the rest retrieved from reference TRBV11-2 and TRBJ2-1, is EAGVAQSPRYKIIEKRQSVAFWCNPISGHATLYWYQQILGQGPKLLIQFQNNGVVDDSQLPKDRFSAERLKGVDSTLKIQPAKLEDSAVYLCASTNGEYNEQFFGPGTRLTVL.

V is TRBV25-1 and J is TRBJ2-7; TCRdb picks TRBD1, but there is no DNA to check that call. The CDR3 extends over 16 amino acids. CDR1 and CDR2 from the germline V gene are MGHDK and SYGVNS. The chain's CDR3 is CASSEFGLGGTYEQYF.

The chain recombines TRBV7-9 with TRBJ1-6; TCRdb lists TRBD1, though no DNA is available to test this call. Germline V lookup: CDR1 SEHNR, CDR2 FQNEAQ (reference sequence). This CDR3 has 14 amino acids. The chain's CDR3 is CASSWTGVSSPLHF.

The V call is TRBV7-9, the J call TRBJ2-7. This CDR3 contains 15 residues. Germline-derived CDR1 and CDR2 are SEHNR and FQNEAQ (reference sequence). CDR3: CASSLLDRSSYEQYF.

V is TRBV7-9 and J is TRBJ1-1; TCRdb picks TRBD1, but there is no DNA to check that call. Germline V lookup: CDR1 SEHNR, CDR2 FQNEAQ (reference sequence). The CDR3 extends over 16 amino acids. CDR3: CASSSLSGTGGTEALF. The full variable domain, completed using reference TRBV7-9 and TRBJ1-1, is DTGVSQNPRHKITKRGQNVTFRCDPISEHNRLYWYRQTLGQGPEFLTYFQNEAQLEKSRLLSDRFSAERPKGSFSTLEIQRTEQGDSAMYLCASSSLSGTGGTEALFGQGTRLTVV.

The chain is built from TRBV10-2 and TRBJ2-2; TCRdb's D call of TRBD2 is untestable without DNA. The CDR3 totals 16 residues. Germline lookup yields CDR1 WSHSY and CDR2 SAAADI. The CDR3 sequence is CASSETSGRGTGELFF.

The chain has TRBV6-5 and TRBJ1-1; with no DNA, the TCRdb D assignment of TRBD1 cannot be verified. This CDR3 has 13 amino acids. Germline assignment: CDR1 MNHEY and CDR2 SVGAGI. The CDR3 region is CASNDESLTEAFF.

The rearrangement uses TRBV12-3 or TRBV12-4 and TRBJ2-1; TCRdb's D call of TRBD2 is untestable without DNA. The CDR3 runs to 17 residues. The CDR3 region is CASSPISGGRAYNEQFF.

The chain combines TRBV4-3 with TRBJ2-2; TCRdb outputs TRBD2, but without DNA this stays unchecked. Germline CDR1 LGHNA, CDR2 YSLEER. The CDR3 is 16 residues long. The CDR3 sequence: CASSQDSSVGTGELFF.